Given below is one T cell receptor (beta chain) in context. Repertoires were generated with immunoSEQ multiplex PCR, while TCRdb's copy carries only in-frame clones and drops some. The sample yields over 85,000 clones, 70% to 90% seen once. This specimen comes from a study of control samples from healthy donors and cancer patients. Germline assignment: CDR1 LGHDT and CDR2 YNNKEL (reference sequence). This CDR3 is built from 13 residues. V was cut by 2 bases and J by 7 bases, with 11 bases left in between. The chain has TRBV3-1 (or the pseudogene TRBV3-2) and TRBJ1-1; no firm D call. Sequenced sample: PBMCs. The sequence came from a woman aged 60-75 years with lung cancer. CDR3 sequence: CASSQITGSEAFF. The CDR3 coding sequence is TGTGCCAGCAGCCAAATAACGGGGAGTGAAGCTTTCTTT.